This TCR beta chain comes out of a study of T-cell reconstitution after alpha-beta-depleted transplantation in children. Study results and limitations: High day-60 TCRbeta diversity in some patients came from surviving recipient T cells and thymic progenitors. Roughly two months post-transplant, alpha-beta T cells reportedly originated from several hundred graft clones that had expanded. A year had passed since transplant, and T-cell counts and diversity by then came mostly from newly produced T cells.

Preparation of the TCRbeta library used unique molecular identifiers. TCRdb reanalysed the PCR reads using MiXCR and keeps one entry per CDR3 protein. This sample yields about a million distinct CDR3 sequences, of which under 30% are seen a single time; roughly 27% belongs to the top ten. A few counts support this clonotype. Its target is not known. The CDR3 totals 15 residues. J gave up 4 bases and V 6 bases, and 9 bases lay outside the gene matches. In germline, CDR1 is MNHNS, CDR2 SASEGT. The chain couples TRBV6-1 to TRBJ2-5; the match to TRBD1 covers 9 bases. The sequencing used PBMCs, mostly from graft donor cells, collected 360 days after TCRalphabeta/CD19-depleted stem cell transplant. The clonotype was recovered from a boy in the first two years of life who had a stem cell transplant for SCID, so the T cells may come from the graft donor. CDR3 region: CASSLRDRARETQYF. DNA for the CDR3: TGTGCCAGCAGCCTGCGGGACAGGGCGAGAGAGACCCAGTACTTC.